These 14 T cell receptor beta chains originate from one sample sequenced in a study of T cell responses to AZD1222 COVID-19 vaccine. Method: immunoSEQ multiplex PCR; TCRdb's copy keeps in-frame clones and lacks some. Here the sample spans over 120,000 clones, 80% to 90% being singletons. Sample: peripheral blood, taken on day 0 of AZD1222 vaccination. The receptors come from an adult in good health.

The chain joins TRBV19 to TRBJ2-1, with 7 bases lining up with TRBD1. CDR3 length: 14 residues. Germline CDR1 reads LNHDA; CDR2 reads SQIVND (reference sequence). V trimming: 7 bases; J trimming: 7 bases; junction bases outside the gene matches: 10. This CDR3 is CASTLTGRGNEQFF. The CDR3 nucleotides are TGTGCCAGTACCTTGACAGGGAGAGGAAATGAGCAGTTCTTC. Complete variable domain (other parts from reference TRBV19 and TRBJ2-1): DGGITQSPKYLFRKEGQNVTLSCEQNLNHDAMYWYRQDPGQGLRLIYYSQIVNDFQKGDIAEGYSVSREKKESFPLTVTSAQKNPTAFYLCASTLTGRGNEQFFGPGTRLTVL.

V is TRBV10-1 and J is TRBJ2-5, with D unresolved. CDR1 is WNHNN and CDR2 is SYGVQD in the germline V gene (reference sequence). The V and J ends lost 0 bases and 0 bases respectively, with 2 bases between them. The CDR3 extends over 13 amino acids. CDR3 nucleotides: TGCGCCAGCAGTGAGTCGGACCAAGAGACCCAGTACTTC. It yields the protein CASSESDQETQYF.

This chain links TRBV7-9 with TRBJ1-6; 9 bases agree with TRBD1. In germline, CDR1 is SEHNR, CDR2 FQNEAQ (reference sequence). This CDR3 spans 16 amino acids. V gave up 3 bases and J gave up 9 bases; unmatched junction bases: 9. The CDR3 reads CASSFGGTGMASPLHF. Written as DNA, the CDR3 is TGTGCCAGCAGCTTTGGGGGGACAGGGATGGCTTCACCCCTCCACTTT.

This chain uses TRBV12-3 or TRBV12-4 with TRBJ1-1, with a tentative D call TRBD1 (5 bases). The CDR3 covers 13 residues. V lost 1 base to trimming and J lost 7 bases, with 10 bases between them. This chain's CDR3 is CASSLGQGYEAFF. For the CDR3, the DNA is TGTGCCAGCAGTTTAGGCCAGGGATATGAAGCTTTCTTT.

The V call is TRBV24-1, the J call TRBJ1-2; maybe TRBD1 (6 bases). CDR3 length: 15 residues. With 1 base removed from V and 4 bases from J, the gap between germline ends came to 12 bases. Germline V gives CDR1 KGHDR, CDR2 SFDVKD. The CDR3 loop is CATSDFTGKSYGYTF. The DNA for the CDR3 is TGTGCCACCAGTGATTTTACAGGGAAGAGCTATGGCTACACCTTC.

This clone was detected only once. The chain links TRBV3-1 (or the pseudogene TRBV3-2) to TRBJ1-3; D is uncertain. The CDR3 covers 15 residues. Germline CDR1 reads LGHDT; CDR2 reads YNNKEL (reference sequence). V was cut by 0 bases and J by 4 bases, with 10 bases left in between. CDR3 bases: TGTGCCAGCAGCCAAGACACAGCTCGCGGAAACACCATATATTTT. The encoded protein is CASSQDTARGNTIYF.

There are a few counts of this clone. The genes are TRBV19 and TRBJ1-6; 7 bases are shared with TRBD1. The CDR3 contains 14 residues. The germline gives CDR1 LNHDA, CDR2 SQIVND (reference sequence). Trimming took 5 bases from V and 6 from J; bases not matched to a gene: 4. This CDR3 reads CASSRRDSNSPLHF. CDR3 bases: TGTGCCAGTAGTCGGCGGGACAGTAATTCACCCCTCCACTTT.

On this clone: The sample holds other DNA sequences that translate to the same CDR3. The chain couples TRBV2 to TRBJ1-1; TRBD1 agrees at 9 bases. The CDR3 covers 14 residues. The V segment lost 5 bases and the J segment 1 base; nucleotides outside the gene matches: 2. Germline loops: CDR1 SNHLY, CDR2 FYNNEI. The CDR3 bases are TGTGCCAGCAGTAAGGGACAGGGGAACACTGAAGCTTTCTTT. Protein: CASSKGQGNTEAFF.

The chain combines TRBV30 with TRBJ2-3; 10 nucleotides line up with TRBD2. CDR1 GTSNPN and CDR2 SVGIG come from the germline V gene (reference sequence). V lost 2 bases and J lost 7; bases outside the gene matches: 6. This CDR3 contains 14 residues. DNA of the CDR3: TGTGCCTGGAGTCCGCCTAGCGGGAGCTATACGCAGTATTTT. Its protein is CAWSPPSGSYTQYF.

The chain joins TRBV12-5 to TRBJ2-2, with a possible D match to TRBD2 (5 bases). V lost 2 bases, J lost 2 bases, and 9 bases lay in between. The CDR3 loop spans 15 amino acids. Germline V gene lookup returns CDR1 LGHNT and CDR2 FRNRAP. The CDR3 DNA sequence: TGTGCTAGTGGTTTGTTGAGGGTAAACACCGGGGAGCTGTTTTTT. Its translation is CASGLLRVNTGELFF. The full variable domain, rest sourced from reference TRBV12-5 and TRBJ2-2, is DARVTQTPRHKVTEMGQEVTMRCQPILGHNTVFWYRQTMMQGLELLAYFRNRAPLDDSGMPKDRFSAEMPDATLATLKIQPSEPRDSAVYFCASGLLRVNTGELFFGEGSRLTVL.

The CDR3 nucleotides are TGTGCCAGCTCTCCCGGGACAGGGGTGTACGAGCAGTACTTC. Translation gives CASSPGTGVYEQYF. The genes are TRBV18 and TRBJ2-7; TRBD1 matches 10 bases. Per the germline V gene, CDR1 is KGHSH and CDR2 is LQKENI. The CDR3 is 14 residues long. The V gene end was trimmed by 6 bases and the J gene end by 4 bases; junction bases not matched to a gene: 6. The full variable domain, in which reference TRBV18 and TRBJ2-7 provide the parts outside the CDR3, is NAGVMQNPRHLVRRRGQEARLRCSPMKGHSHVYWYRQLPEEGLKFMVYLQKENIIDESGMPKERFSAEFPKEGPSILRIQQVVRGDSAAYFCASSPGTGVYEQYFGPGTRLTVT.

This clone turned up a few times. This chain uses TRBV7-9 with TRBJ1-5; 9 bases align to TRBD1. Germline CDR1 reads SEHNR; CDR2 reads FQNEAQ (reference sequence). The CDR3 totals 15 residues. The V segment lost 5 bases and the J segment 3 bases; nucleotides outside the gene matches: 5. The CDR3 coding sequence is TGTGCCAGCAGCCCCGGGACAGGGTTCAATCAGCCCCAGCATTTT. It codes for CASSPGTGFNQPQHF.

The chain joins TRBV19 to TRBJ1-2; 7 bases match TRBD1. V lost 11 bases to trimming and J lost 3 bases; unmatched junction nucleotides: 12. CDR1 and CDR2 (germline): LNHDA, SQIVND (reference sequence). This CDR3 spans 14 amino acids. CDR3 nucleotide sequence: TGTGCCGCTAAGGGAGGGGGCGCCGACTATGGCTACACCTTC. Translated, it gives CAAKGGGADYGYTF. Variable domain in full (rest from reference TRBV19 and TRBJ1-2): DGGITQSPKYLFRKEGQNVTLSCEQNLNHDAMYWYRQDPGQGLRLIYYSQIVNDFQKGDIAEGYSVSREKKESFPLTVTSAQKNPTAFYLCAAKGGGADYGYTFGSGTRLTVV.

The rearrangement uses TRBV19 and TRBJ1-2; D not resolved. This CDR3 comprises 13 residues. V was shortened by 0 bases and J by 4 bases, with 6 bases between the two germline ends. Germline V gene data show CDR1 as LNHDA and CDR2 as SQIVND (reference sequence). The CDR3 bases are TGTGCCAGTAGTATAGATGATACCTATGGCTACACCTTC. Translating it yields CASSIDDTYGYTF.